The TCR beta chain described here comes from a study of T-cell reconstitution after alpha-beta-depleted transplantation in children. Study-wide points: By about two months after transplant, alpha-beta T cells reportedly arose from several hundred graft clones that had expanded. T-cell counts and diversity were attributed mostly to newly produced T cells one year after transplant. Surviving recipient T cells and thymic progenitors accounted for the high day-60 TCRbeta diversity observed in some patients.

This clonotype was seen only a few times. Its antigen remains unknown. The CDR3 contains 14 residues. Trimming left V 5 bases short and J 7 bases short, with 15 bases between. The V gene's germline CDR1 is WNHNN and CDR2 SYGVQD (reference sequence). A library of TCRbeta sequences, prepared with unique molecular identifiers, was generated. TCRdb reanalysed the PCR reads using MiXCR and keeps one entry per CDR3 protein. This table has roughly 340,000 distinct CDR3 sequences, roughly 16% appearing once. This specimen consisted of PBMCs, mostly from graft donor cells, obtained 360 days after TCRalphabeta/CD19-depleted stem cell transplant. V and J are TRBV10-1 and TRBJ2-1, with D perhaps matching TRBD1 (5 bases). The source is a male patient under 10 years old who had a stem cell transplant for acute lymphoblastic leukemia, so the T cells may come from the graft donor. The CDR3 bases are TGCGCCAGCAGTAAGGACACCCGCGAGAATGAGCAGTTCTTC. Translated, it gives CASSKDTRENEQFF.